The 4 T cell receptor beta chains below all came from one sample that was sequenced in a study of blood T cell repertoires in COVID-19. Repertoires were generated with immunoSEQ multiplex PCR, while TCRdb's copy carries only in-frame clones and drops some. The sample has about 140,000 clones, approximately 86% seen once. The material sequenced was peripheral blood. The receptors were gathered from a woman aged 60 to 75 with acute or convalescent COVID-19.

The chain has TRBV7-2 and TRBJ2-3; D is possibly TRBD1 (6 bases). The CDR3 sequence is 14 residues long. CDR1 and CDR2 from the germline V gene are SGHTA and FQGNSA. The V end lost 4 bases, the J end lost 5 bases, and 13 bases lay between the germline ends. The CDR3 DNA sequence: TGTGCCAGCAGCTCCAGGGGATTTGGAGATACGCAGTATTTT. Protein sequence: CASSSRGFGDTQYF.

The CDR3 loop is CASSLGGTVNTEAFF. The CDR3, as DNA: TGCGCCAGCAGCTTGGGCGGGACGGTGAACACTGAAGCTTTCTTT. The chain uses TRBV5-1 and TRBJ1-1, with TRBD1 as a possible D gene (5 bases). CDR3 length: 15 amino acids. CDR1 and CDR2 from the germline V gene are SGHRS and YFSETQ. V was trimmed by 0 bases and J by 0 bases, leaving 9 bases between them.

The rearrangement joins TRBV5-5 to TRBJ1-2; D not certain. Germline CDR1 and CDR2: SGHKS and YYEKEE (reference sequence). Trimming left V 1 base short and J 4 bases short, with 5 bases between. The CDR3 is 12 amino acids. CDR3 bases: TGTGCCAGCAGCTTGCGTTCCTATGGCTACACCTTC. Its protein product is CASSLRSYGYTF.

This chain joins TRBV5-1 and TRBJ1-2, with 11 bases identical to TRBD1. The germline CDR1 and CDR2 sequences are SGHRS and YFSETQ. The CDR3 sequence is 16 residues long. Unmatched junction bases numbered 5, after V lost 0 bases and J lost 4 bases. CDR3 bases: TGCGCCAGCAGCTTGGACCCGGGACAGGGGGTCTATGGCTACACCTTC. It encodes CASSLDPGQGVYGYTF.